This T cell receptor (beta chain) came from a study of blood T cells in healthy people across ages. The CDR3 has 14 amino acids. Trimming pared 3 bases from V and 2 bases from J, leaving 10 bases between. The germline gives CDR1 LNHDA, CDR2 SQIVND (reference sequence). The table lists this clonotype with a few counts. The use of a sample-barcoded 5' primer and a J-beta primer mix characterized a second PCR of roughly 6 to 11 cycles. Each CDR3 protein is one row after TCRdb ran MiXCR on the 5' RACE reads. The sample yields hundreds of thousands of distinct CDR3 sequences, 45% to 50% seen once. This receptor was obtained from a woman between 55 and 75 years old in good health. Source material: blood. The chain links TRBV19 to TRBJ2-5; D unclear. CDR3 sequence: CASSIKLLQETQYF. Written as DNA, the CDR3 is TGTGCCAGTAGTATCAAACTCCTTCAAGAGACCCAGTACTTC.